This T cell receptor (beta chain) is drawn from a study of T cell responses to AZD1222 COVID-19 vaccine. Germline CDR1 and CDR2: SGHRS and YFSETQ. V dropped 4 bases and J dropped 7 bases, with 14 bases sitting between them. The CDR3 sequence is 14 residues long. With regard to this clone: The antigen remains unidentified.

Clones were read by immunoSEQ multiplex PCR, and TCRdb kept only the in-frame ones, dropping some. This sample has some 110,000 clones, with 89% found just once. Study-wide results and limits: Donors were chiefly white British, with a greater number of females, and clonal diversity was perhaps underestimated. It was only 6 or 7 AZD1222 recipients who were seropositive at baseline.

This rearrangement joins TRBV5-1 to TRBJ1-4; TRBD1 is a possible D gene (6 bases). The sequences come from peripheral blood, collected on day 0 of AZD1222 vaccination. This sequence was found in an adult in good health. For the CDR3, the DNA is TGCGCCAGCAGCCCCCAGTCGGACAGTGAAAAACTGTTTTTT. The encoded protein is CASSPQSDSEKLFF.